Following are 4 T cell receptor beta chains from one sample sequenced in a study of blood T cell repertoires in COVID-19. Generated by immunoSEQ multiplex PCR, the TCRdb table keeps only in-frame clones and is missing some. Of fewer than 300,000 clones in the sample, approximately 90% were seen once. The sequenced sample was peripheral blood. All receptors derive from a woman between 25 and 40 years old with COVID-19, enrolled during active disease.

The chain couples TRBV7-9 to TRBJ1-3; perhaps TRBD1 as D (5 bases). CDR1 SEHNR and CDR2 FQNEAQ come from the germline V gene (reference sequence). This CDR3 comprises 19 residues. Trimming took 1 base from V and 0 from J, leaving 19 bases between them. The CDR3 DNA reads as TGTGCCAGCAGCTTAGGTGGAGGGGACCTTTGGAGCTCTGGAAACACCATATATTTT. It encodes CASSLGGGDLWSSGNTIYF.

V is TRBV6-5 and J is TRBJ1-4; 10 positions agree with TRBD1. CDR1 is MNHEY, CDR2 SVGAGI, per germline. CDR3 length equals 15 residues. The junction had 9 bases not matched to a gene; V was cut back by 7 bases and J by 7 bases. The CDR3 reads CASTSGTGESEKLFF. The CDR3 region has the DNA TGTGCCAGCACCTCCGGGACAGGGGAAAGTGAAAAACTGTTTTTT.

The genes are TRBV6-5 and TRBJ1-1; D gene ambiguous. This CDR3 spans 13 amino acids. CDR1 and CDR2 (germline): MNHEY, SVGAGI. Deletions cut 6 bases from V and 0 bases from J, with 8 bases between. The CDR3 region has the DNA TGTGCCAGCAGAATGACACTGAACACTGAAGCTTTCTTT. Translated, it gives CASRMTLNTEAFF.

The gene calls are TRBV6-6 and TRBJ1-5; perhaps TRBD1 as D (6 bases). Trimming pared 6 bases from V and 1 base from J, leaving 16 bases between. There are 16 residues in the CDR3. Germline-derived CDR1 and CDR2 are MNHNY and SVGAGI (reference sequence). The CDR3 DNA sequence: TGTGCCAGCAGCTTCCCCGGGGGGGCCAGCAATCAGCCCCAGCATTTT. Amino acid sequence: CASSFPGGASNQPQHF.